The 9 T cell receptor beta chains given below trace back to one sample, sequenced in a study of T cell clonotyping in hematopoietic cell transplantation. Clones were sequenced by immunoSEQ multiplex PCR, and TCRdb holds only the in-frame ones, with some missing. The data contain about 12,000 clones, about half of them singletons. Specimen: peripheral blood mononuclear cells. The receptors derive from a man between 45 and 60 years old in good health. Some clones in this sample may be carry-over from other donors' samples.

The chain joins TRBV4-3 to TRBJ1-1, with a weak D call TRBD1 (6 bases). Per germline, CDR1 LGHNA and CDR2 YSLEER. This CDR3 contains 14 residues. Trimming shortened V by 4 bases and J by 2 bases, and 11 bases separated the two germline ends. The CDR3, as DNA: TGCGCCAGCAGCCGCGGACAGACTAACACTGAAGCTTTCTTT. It specifies CASSRGQTNTEAFF.

The chain uses TRBV5-4 and TRBJ2-7; D may be TRBD2 (6 bases). Germline lookup yields CDR1 SGHNT and CDR2 YYREEE (reference sequence). This CDR3 is 11 amino acids long. The V end lost 4 bases, the J end lost 9 bases, and 11 bases lay between the germline ends. In DNA form, the CDR3 reads TGTGCCAGCAGCGCGGGACGGGCGCAGTACTTC. Its translation is CASSAGRAQYF.

The chain carries TRBV30 and TRBJ1-2; TRBD1 aligns across 8 bases. The CDR3 extends over 16 amino acids. Germline lookup yields CDR1 GTSNPN and CDR2 SVGIG (reference sequence). V lost 1 base, J lost 5 bases, and 12 bases stayed unmatched. This CDR3 is CAWSGPDRDRGYGYTF. The CDR3, as DNA: TGTGCCTGGAGTGGCCCGGACAGGGACAGAGGATATGGCTACACCTTC.

V usage is TRBV19 and J usage is TRBJ1-1; no reliable D call. This CDR3 has 14 amino acids. Trimming stripped 5 bases from V and 7 bases from J, with 17 bases between. CDR1 is LNHDA, CDR2 SQIVND, per germline (reference sequence). The CDR3 is CASSQQNNKGEAFF. In DNA, the CDR3 is TGTGCCAGTAGTCAACAGAATAATAAAGGTGAAGCTTTCTTT.

V is TRBV30 and J is TRBJ1-1; D not certain. This CDR3 is 13 amino acids long. The V gene lost 0 bases and the J gene lost 5 bases, with 10 bases spanning the gap. Germline-derived CDR1 and CDR2 are GTSNPN and SVGIG (reference sequence). CDR3 bases: TGTGCCTGGAGTGTACGGGGTGGGACTGAAGCTTTCTTT. Translating it yields CAWSVRGGTEAFF.

The V gene is TRBV4-2, the J gene TRBJ1-5; D remains ambiguous. Germline lookup yields CDR1 LGHNA and CDR2 YNFKEQ. The CDR3 extends over 13 amino acids. The germline V and J ends were trimmed by 0 bases and 5 bases, with 5 bases remaining between them. CDR3 sequence: CASSQEEHQPQHF. The CDR3 DNA is TGTGCCAGCAGCCAAGAAGAACATCAGCCCCAGCATTTT.

The CDR3 sequence is CASSPETSSYGYTF. DNA for the CDR3: TGTGCCAGCAGTCCGGAGACCTCTTCGTATGGCTACACCTTC. The chain carries TRBV6-5 and TRBJ1-2, with D hard to call. The CDR3 loop spans 14 amino acids. Per germline, CDR1 MNHEY and CDR2 SVGAGI. With 5 bases removed from V and 5 bases from J, the gap between germline ends came to 15 bases.

The chain has TRBV9 and TRBJ1-2; D unresolved. CDR1 and CDR2 (germline): SGDLS, YYNGEE. V dropped 5 bases and J dropped 3 bases, with 11 bases sitting between them. The CDR3 extends over 13 amino acids. The CDR3 DNA reads as TGTGCCAGCAGAGGAAGAGGGCACTATGGCTACACCTTC. It is translated as CASRGRGHYGYTF.

The chain links TRBV11-2 to TRBJ1-1, with a possible D match to TRBD1 (5 bases). This CDR3 contains 16 residues. The V end was cut by 1 base, the J end by 3 bases, with 15 bases between. Germline V gives CDR1 SGHAT, CDR2 FQNNGV. In DNA form, the CDR3 reads TGTGCCAGCAGCTTAGGGGACTGGGCGGGTCACACTGAAGCTTTCTTT. This codes for CASSLGDWAGHTEAFF.